This TCR beta chain was obtained from a study of T cell responses to AZD1222 COVID-19 vaccine. Study in general: Doses given second, at about 4 or about 12 weeks, were pooled. Overall study findings and caveats: Baseline seropositives among AZD1222 recipients totaled only five or six.

Only in-frame clones appear in the TCRdb table, and some are missing; sequencing was by immunoSEQ multiplex PCR. This sample has about 190,000 clones, with around 93% found just once. CDR1 SGDLS and CDR2 YYNGEE come from the germline V gene. The CDR3 has 15 residues. V lost 4 bases and J 2 bases, leaving 12 bases between the germline ends. Turning to this clone: Its antigen is unidentified.

The chain recombines TRBV9 with TRBJ2-2; no clear D. This clonotype was sampled from an adult in good health. This sample comprised peripheral blood, obtained on day 0 of AZD1222 vaccination. In nucleotides, the CDR3 is TGTGCCAGCAGCCGTATCCCCTTCAACACCGGGGAGCTGTTTTTT. Residues: CASSRIPFNTGELFF.